The 22 T cell receptor beta chains presented below share a single source sample, sequenced in a study of graft-versus-host responses after intestinal transplantation. For these TCRs, the target antigens are not known. The assay was immunoSEQ multiplex PCR, and TCRdb's table has in-frame clones only and misses some. The data contain approximately 49,000 clones, 85% to 95% of them singletons. The source material was unstimulated CD8+ T cells sorted from spleen or lymph node cells, sampled before transplant. The receptors shown here come from a human donor who was the organ donor for an intestinal transplant.

This sequence joins TRBV27 and TRBJ1-5, with D hard to call. Looked up from germline, CDR1 is MNHEY and CDR2 is SMNVEV (reference sequence). The V gene lost 5 bases and the J gene lost 0 bases, with 14 bases spanning the gap. The CDR3 totals 16 residues. CDR3 coding DNA: TGTGCCAGCAGTCCAGCGATCGGAAATAGCAATCAGCCCCAGCATTTT. Protein sequence: CASSPAIGNSNQPQHF.

This rearrangement joins TRBV4-1 to TRBJ2-4; a weak D match, TRBD1 (7 bases). The CDR3 contains 16 residues. Germline V lookup: CDR1 MGHRA, CDR2 YSYEKL. Between the trimmed V and J ends, which lost 4 bases and 6 bases, there was a span of 19 bases. CDR3 sequence: CASSLVWTGGANIQYF. CDR3 DNA: TGCGCCAGCAGCCTAGTTTGGACAGGAGGGGCAAACATTCAGTACTTC.

Here the CDR3 DNA reads TGTGCCAGCAGCTGGGGGACAGGGGGCTTGGAGACCCAGTACTTC. This gives the protein CASSWGTGGLETQYF. The chain combines TRBV5-6 with TRBJ2-5; TRBD1 aligns across 12 bases. Germline CDR1 is SGHDT and CDR2 is YYEEEE. After removal of 3 bases from V and 5 bases from J, the junction contained 5 bases not matched to a gene. The CDR3 covers 15 residues.

J is TRBJ2-1 and V is TRBV7-2, with D hard to call. The CDR3 runs 15 residues. Trimming took 6 bases from V and 1 from J, leaving 13 bases between them. The V gene's germline CDR1 is SGHTA and CDR2 FQGNSA. CDR3 nucleotide sequence: TGTGCCAGCAGTCCCGGGCCAAATTCCTACAATGAGCAGTTCTTC. Protein sequence: CASSPGPNSYNEQFF.

The chain combines TRBV28 with TRBJ1-1; 10 bases map to TRBD1. J lost 0 bases, V lost 3 bases, and 4 bases had no gene match. CDR3 size: 16 residues. The V gene's germline CDR1 is MDHEN and CDR2 SYDVKM. In DNA, the CDR3 is TGTGCCAGCAGTTTGACAGGGGGCGGCGTGAACACTGAAGCTTTCTTT. It encodes CASSLTGGGVNTEAFF.

The chain is built from TRBV10-3 and TRBJ2-2; TRBD1 matches at 11 bases. This CDR3 has 19 residues. V trimming: 4 bases; J trimming: 2 bases; junction bases outside the gene matches: 12. Germline values: CDR1 ENHRY, CDR2 SYGVKD. CDR3 DNA sequence: TGTGCCATCAGTGCGCCGATTGTGGACAGGGGGCTAAACACCGGGGAGCTGTTTTTT. As protein: CAISAPIVDRGLNTGELFF.

V is TRBV12-5 and J is TRBJ2-6; either TRBD1 or TRBD2 may fit D (5 bases each). Germline V gene sequence: CDR1 LGHNT, CDR2 FRNRAP. This CDR3 comprises 15 residues. Trimming pared 6 bases from V and 2 bases from J, leaving 11 bases between. CDR3 bases: TGTGCTAGTGGGAGGGGAGCACCTGGGGCCAACGTCCTGACTTTC. Translation gives CASGRGAPGANVLTF. Combining the CDR3 with reference TRBV12-5 and TRBJ2-6 gives the whole variable domain DARVTQTPRHKVTEMGQEVTMRCQPILGHNTVFWYRQTMMQGLELLAYFRNRAPLDDSGMPKDRFSAEMPDATLATLKIQPSEPRDSAVYFCASGRGAPGANVLTFGAGSRLTVL.

This clone was counted once. This chain links TRBV6-6 with TRBJ2-1; 9 positions match TRBD2. CDR3 length: 16 amino acids. CDR1 is MNHNY, CDR2 SVGAGI, per germline (reference sequence). Losses at the gene ends were 5 bases for V and 0 bases for J; bases not matched to a gene: 5. Here the CDR3 DNA reads TGTGCCAGCAGTCTCCTAGCGGGATCCTCCTACAATGAGCAGTTCTTC. As protein: CASSLLAGSSYNEQFF.

This sequence joins TRBV13 and TRBJ2-7; D possibly corresponds to TRBD2 (5 bases). The CDR3 totals 15 residues. Germline assignment: CDR1 PRHDT and CDR2 FYEKMQ (reference sequence). Trimming stripped 2 bases from V and 2 bases from J, with 13 bases between. The CDR3: CASSLMSPGTYEQYF. The CDR3 DNA reads TGTGCCAGCAGCTTAATGTCCCCCGGGACCTACGAGCAGTACTTC.

V is TRBV19 and J is TRBJ2-5; 9 bases fit TRBD2. CDR1 and CDR2 from the germline V gene are LNHDA and SQIVND (reference sequence). V gave up 3 bases and J gave up 5 bases; unmatched junction bases: 13. The CDR3 totals 17 residues. The CDR3 reads CASSITLSAGGRETQYF. Here the CDR3 DNA reads TGTGCCAGTAGTATCACACTTTCAGCGGGGGGCAGGGAGACCCAGTACTTC.

V is TRBV11-1 and J is TRBJ2-5; no clear D gene. The germline gives CDR1 SGHAT, CDR2 FQDESV (reference sequence). V was cut by 7 bases and J by 2 bases, with 17 bases left in between. The CDR3 is 15 residues long. Here the CDR3 DNA reads TGTGCCAGCACCAAAGTCAATCAAGCTCAAGAGACCCAGTACTTC. Translation: CASTKVNQAQETQYF.

The chain joins TRBV4-3 to TRBJ2-1; D possibly corresponds to TRBD1 (6 bases). CDR1 is LGHNA, CDR2 YSLEER, per germline. The CDR3 sequence is 16 residues long. The V gene lost 4 bases and the J gene lost 3 bases, with 16 bases spanning the gap. The CDR3 here is CASSRNTGTLYNEQFF. The CDR3 coding sequence is TGCGCCAGCAGCCGCAATACCGGGACACTCTACAATGAGCAGTTCTTC.

The V call is TRBV28, the J call TRBJ2-7; 7 positions match TRBD2. The CDR3 totals 13 residues. The germline V gene encodes CDR1 MDHEN and CDR2 SYDVKM. Losses at the gene ends were 5 bases for V and 3 bases for J; bases not matched to a gene: 4. CDR3 region: CASSPTSFYEQYF. In nucleotides, the CDR3 is TGTGCCAGCAGTCCGACTAGCTTCTACGAGCAGTACTTC.

The CDR3 sequence is CASGGLMNTEAFF. The DNA of the CDR3 is TGTGCCAGCGGGGGACTTATGAACACTGAAGCTTTCTTT. The chain links TRBV4-2 to TRBJ1-1, with TRBD1 as a possible D gene (5 bases). This CDR3 contains 13 residues. V lost 8 bases, J lost 0 bases, and 10 bases lay in between. Per germline, CDR1 LGHNA and CDR2 YNFKEQ.

The chain couples TRBV4-1 to TRBJ1-5; TRBD1 might be the D (6 bases). Trimming took 0 bases from V and 1 from J, leaving 7 bases between them. Germline V gene lookup returns CDR1 MGHRA and CDR2 YSYEKL. The CDR3 loop spans 15 amino acids. The CDR3 nucleotides read TGCGCCAGCAGCCAAGATACAGGGAGCAATCAGCCCCAGCATTTT. Protein sequence: CASSQDTGSNQPQHF.

The chain recombines TRBV30 with TRBJ1-1; maybe TRBD1 (5 bases). This CDR3 has 12 residues. From germline, CDR1 is GTSNPN and CDR2 SVGIG (reference sequence). With 3 bases removed from V and 4 bases from J, the gap between germline ends came to 9 bases. The CDR3 region is CAWSRGSTEAFF. In DNA, the CDR3 is TGTGCCTGGAGCCGGGGGAGCACTGAAGCTTTCTTT.

CDR3 bases: TGTGCCAGCAGTTCAATTAATATACAGTCTGAAGCTTTCTTT. It specifies CASSSINIQSEAFF. The chain has TRBV25-1 and TRBJ1-1; the D is unclear. The CDR3 is 14 amino acids. Deletions cut 5 bases from V and 6 bases from J, with 16 bases between. Germline loops: CDR1 MGHDK, CDR2 SYGVNS.

The chain uses TRBV7-9 and TRBJ1-1; D is undetermined. The CDR3 runs 17 residues. Germline CDR1 and CDR2: SEHNR and FQNEAQ (reference sequence). Trimming took 2 bases from V and 1 from J, leaving 17 bases between them. This CDR3 is CASSLPAANPANTEAFF. CDR3 nucleotide sequence: TGTGCCAGCAGCTTACCGGCGGCCAACCCGGCGAACACTGAAGCTTTCTTT.

The CDR3 DNA reads as TGCGCCAGCAGGGGCAGAGAATTGAACACTGAAGCTTTCTTT. Amino acid sequence: CASRGRELNTEAFF. This sequence joins TRBV10-2 and TRBJ1-1, with D uncertain. CDR3 length equals 14 residues. Looked up from germline, CDR1 is WSHSY and CDR2 is SAAADI. V lost 6 bases and J lost 0, with 11 bases in between.

This clone was seen just once. The chain recombines TRBV30 with TRBJ2-5; TRBD2 agrees at 13 bases. CDR1 and CDR2 from the germline V gene are GTSNPN and SVGIG (reference sequence). Trimming at V came to 6 bases and at J to 5 bases, leaving 15 bases not matched to a gene. There are 17 residues in the CDR3. The CDR3 sequence: CACHGWTSGGSLETQYF. CDR3 DNA: TGTGCCTGCCATGGCTGGACTAGCGGGGGCTCTCTCGAGACCCAGTACTTC. The variable domain in full, with the rest retrieved from reference TRBV30 and TRBJ2-5, is SQTIHQWPATLVQPVGSPLSLECTVEGTSNPNLYWYRQAAGRGLQLLFYSVGIGQISSEVPQNLSASRPQDRQFILSSKKLLLSDSGFYLCACHGWTSGGSLETQYFGPGTRLLVL.

The chain carries TRBV6-6 and TRBJ2-3; a weak D match, TRBD2 (5 bases). The CDR3 is 14 residues long. The germline V and J ends were trimmed by 10 bases and 0 bases, with 14 bases remaining between them. From germline, CDR1 is MNHNY and CDR2 SVGAGI (reference sequence). CDR3 sequence (DNA): TGTGCCACCTGGAGGACCTCTAGCACAGATACGCAGTATTTT. Protein sequence: CATWRTSSTDTQYF.

This chain connects TRBV19 to TRBJ2-2, with a tentative D call TRBD2 (6 bases). Germline lookup yields CDR1 LNHDA and CDR2 SQIVND (reference sequence). Trimming stripped 1 base from V and 3 bases from J, with 18 bases between. The CDR3 totals 18 residues. The chain's CDR3 is CASSIVGLGLRDTGELFF. CDR3 sequence (DNA): TGTGCCAGTAGTATAGTAGGGTTGGGACTGCGAGACACCGGGGAGCTGTTTTTT.